What follows are 6 T cell receptor beta chains derived from one specimen sequenced in a study of metastatic and nonmetastatic thyroid tumors. MiXCR reprocessed the PCR reads for TCRdb. The repertoire consists of fewer than 35,000 clones, with just under 30% occurring once and the leading ten covering around 28%. None of the patients had undergone any treatment ahead of thyroid surgery. Material: blood. These TCRs come from a female donor with papillary thyroid cancer or a benign thyroid nodule (not recorded which). Some clones in this sample may be carry-over from other donors' samples.

The V and J genes are TRBV20-1 and TRBJ2-3; perhaps TRBD2 as D (7 bases). Trimming pared 4 bases from V and 3 bases from J, leaving 17 bases between. Per germline, CDR1 DFQATT and CDR2 SNEGSKA (reference sequence). The CDR3 totals 15 residues. The CDR3 DNA is TGCAGTGCTACCGGGGGGCCTAGCAGGACAGATACGCAGTATTTT. This gives the protein CSATGGPSRTDTQYF.

The sample holds many counts of this clone. The rearrangement joins TRBV4-3 to TRBJ1-3; D is possibly TRBD1 (6 bases). V was trimmed by 5 bases and J by 8 bases, leaving 19 bases between them. The CDR3 length is 15 residues. From germline, CDR1 is LGHNA and CDR2 YSLEER. CDR3 in amino acids: CASSNRVGGMDTIYF. CDR3 sequence (DNA): TGCGCCAGCAGCAACAGGGTGGGGGGGATGGACACCATATATTTT.

In its sample, this clone ranks as medium-sized (0.01 to 0.1%). This chain joins TRBV6-4 and TRBJ2-2, with D possibly being TRBD2 (5 bases). Germline V lookup: CDR1 MRHNA, CDR2 SNTAGT. V was pared by 0 bases and J by 6 bases, with 17 bases between. The CDR3 length is 17 residues. The CDR3 bases are TGTGCCAGCAGTGACTCGGGCCTAGCCGGGGAGTCCGGGGAGCTGTTTTTT. Residues: CASSDSGLAGESGELFF.

This clone was observed a handful of times. V gene TRBV7-9 combines with J gene TRBJ2-7; tentatively, D is TRBD1 (5 bases). CDR1 and CDR2 (germline): SEHNR, FQNEAQ (reference sequence). This CDR3 has 12 residues. V dropped 5 bases and J dropped 5 bases, with 10 bases sitting between them. The CDR3 DNA sequence: TGTGCCAGCAGCAGTCCAGGGAACGAGCAGTACTTC. Translating gives CASSSPGNEQYF.

V usage is TRBV5-1 and J usage is TRBJ1-2; D gene uncertain. Germline lookup yields CDR1 SGHRS and CDR2 YFSETQ. The CDR3 sequence is 15 residues long. V was shortened by 4 bases and J by 0 bases, with 13 bases between the two germline ends. CDR3 in amino acids: CASSTSSGTNYGYTF. Here the CDR3 DNA reads TGCGCCAGCAGCACGTCATCCGGGACTAACTATGGCTACACCTTC.

Worth noting for this clone: The sample holds other DNA sequences that translate to the same CDR3. This chain uses TRBV27 with TRBJ2-3, with 11 bases matching TRBD2. The CDR3 contains 15 residues. From germline, CDR1 is MNHEY and CDR2 SMNVEV (reference sequence). V gave up 4 bases and J gave up 3 bases; unmatched junction bases: 3. CDR3 protein: CASSSTSGRTDTQYF. The CDR3 DNA reads as TGTGCCAGCAGTTCCACTAGCGGGAGAACAGATACGCAGTATTTT.